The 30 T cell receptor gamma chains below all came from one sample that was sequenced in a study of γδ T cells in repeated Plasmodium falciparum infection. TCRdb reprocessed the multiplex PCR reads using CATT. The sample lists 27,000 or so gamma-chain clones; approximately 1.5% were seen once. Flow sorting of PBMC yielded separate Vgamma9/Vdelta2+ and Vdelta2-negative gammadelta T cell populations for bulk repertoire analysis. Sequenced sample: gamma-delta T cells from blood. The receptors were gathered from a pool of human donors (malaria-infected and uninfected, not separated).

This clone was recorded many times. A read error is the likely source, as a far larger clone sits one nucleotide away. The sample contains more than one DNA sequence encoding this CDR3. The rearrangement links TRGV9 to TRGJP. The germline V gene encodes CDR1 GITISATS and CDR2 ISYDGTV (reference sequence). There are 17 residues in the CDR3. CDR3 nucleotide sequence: TGTGCCTTGTGGGAGGTGGTATCCGAGTTGGGCAAGAAAATCAAGGTATTT. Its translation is CALWEVVSELGKKIKVF.

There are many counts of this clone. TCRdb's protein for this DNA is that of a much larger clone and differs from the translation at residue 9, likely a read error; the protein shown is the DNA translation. This chain's CDR3 is CALWEVIQGLGKKIKVF. The DNA of the CDR3 is TGTGCCTTGTGGGAGGTGATTCAAGGGTTGGGCAAAAAAATCAAGGTATTT. V usage is TRGV9 and J usage is TRGJP. TCRdb leaves out the J gene; it was filled in here by matching the DNA to germline. This CDR3 spans 17 amino acids. Germline V gene lookup returns CDR1 GITISATS and CDR2 ISYDGTV (reference sequence).

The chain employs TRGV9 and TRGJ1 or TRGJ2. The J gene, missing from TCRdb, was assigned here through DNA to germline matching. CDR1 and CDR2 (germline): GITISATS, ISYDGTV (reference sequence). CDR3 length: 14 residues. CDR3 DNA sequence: TGTACCATATGGGAGGTGCGTTTTAATTATAAGAAACTCTTT. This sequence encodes CTIWEVRFNYKKLF.

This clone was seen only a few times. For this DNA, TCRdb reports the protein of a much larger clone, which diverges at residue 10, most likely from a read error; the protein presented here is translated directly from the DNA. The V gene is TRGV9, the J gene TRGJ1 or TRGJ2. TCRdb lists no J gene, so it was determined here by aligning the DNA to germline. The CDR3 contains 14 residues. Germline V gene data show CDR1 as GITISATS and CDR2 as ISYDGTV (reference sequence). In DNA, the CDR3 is TGTGCCTTGTGGGAGGTGCCCTATTATCATAAGAAACTCTTT. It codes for CALWEVPYYHKKLF.

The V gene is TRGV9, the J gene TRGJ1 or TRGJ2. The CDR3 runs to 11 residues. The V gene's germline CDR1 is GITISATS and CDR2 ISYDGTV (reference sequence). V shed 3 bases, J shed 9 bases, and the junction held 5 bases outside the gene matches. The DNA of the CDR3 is TGTGCCTTGTGGGAGATGGTTAAGAAACTCTTT. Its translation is CALWEMVKKLF.

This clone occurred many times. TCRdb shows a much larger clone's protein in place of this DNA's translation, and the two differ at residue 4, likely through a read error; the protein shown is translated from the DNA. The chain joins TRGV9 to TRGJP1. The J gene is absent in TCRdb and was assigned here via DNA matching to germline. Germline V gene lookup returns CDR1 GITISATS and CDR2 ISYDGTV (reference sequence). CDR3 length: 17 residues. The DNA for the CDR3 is TGTGCCTTGCGGGAGGCCTTTAAAAATACCACTGGTTGGTTCAAGATATTT. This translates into CALREAFKNTTGWFKIF.

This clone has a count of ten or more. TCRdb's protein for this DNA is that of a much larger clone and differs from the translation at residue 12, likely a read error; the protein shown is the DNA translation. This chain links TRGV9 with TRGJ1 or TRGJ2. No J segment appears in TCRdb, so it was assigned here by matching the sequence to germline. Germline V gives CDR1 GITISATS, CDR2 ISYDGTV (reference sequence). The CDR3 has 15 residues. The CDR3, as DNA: TGTGCCTTGTGGGAGGCAAGCCTCCCTTATTATGAGAAACTCTTT. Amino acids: CALWEASLPYYEKLF.

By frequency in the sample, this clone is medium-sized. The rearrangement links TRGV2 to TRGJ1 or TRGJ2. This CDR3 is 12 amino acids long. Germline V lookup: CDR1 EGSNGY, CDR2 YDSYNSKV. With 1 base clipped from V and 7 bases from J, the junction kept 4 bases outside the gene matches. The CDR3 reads CATWDGGYKKLF. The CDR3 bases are TGTGCCACCTGGGACGGTGGCTATAAGAAACTCTTT.

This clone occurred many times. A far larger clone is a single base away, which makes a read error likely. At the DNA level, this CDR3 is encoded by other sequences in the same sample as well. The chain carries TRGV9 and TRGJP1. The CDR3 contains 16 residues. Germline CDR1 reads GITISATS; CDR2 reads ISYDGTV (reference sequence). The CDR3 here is CALWDLRTGTGWFKIF. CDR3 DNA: TGCGCCTTGTGGGACCTGCGGACTGGTACTGGTTGGTTCAAGATATTT.

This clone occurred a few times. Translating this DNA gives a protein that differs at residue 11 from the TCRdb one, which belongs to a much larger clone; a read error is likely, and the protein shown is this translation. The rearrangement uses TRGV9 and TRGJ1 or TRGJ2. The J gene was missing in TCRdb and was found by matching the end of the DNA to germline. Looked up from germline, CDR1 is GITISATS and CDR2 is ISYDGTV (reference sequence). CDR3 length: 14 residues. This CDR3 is CALWEAPFYYEKLF. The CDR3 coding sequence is TGTGCCTTGTGGGAGGCCCCTTTTTATTATGAGAAACTCTTT.

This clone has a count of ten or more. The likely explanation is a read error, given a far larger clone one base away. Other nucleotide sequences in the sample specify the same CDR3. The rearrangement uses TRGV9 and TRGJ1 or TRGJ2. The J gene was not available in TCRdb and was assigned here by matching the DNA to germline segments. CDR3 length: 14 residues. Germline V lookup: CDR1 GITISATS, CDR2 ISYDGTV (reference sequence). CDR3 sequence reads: CALWEGASYYKKLF. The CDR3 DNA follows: TGTGCCTTATGGGAGGGGGCTAGTTATTATAAGAAACTCTTT.

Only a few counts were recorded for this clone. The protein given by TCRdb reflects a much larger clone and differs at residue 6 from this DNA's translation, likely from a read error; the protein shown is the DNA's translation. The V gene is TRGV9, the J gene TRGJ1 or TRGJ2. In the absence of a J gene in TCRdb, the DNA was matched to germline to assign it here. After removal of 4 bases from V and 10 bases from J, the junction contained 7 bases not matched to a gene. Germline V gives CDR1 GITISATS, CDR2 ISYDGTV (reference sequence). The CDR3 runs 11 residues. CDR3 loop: CALWDCSKKLF. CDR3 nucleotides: TGTGCCTTGTGGGATTGCTCGAAGAAACTCTTT.

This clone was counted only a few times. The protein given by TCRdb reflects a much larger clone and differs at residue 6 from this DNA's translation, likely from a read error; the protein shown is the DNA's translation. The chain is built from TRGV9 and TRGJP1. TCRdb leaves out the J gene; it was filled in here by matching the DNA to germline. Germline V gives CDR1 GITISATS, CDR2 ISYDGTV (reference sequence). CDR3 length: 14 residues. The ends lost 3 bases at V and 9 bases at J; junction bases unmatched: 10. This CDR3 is CALWEIVESWFKIF. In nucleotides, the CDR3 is TGTGCCTTGTGGGAGATTGTAGAGAGTTGGTTCAAGATATTT.

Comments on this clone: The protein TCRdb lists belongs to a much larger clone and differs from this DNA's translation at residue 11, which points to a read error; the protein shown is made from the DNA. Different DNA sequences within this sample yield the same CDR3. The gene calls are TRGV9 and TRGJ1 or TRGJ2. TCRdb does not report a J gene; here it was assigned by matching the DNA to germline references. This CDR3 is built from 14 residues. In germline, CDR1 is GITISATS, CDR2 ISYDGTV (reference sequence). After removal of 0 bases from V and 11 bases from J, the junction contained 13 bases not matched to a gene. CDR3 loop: CALWEVQRGYEKLF. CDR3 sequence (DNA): TGTGCCTTGTGGGAGGTGCAGAGGGGATATGAGAAACTCTTT.

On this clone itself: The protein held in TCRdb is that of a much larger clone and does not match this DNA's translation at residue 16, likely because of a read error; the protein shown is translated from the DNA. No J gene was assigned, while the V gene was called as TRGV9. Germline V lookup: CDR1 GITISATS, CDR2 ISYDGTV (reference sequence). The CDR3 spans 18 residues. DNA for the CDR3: TGTGCCTTGTGGGAGGTTACACTTCAAGAGTTGGGCAAAAAAATCATGGTATTT. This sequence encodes CALWEVTLQELGKKIMVF.

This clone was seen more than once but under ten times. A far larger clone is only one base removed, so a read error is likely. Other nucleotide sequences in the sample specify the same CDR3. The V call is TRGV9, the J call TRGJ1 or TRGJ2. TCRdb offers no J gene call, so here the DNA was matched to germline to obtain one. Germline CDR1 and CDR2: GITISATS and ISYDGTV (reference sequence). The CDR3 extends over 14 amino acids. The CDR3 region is CALWEARDYYKKLF. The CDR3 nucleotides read TGTGCTTTGTGGGAGGCAAGAGATTATTATAAGAAACTCTTT.

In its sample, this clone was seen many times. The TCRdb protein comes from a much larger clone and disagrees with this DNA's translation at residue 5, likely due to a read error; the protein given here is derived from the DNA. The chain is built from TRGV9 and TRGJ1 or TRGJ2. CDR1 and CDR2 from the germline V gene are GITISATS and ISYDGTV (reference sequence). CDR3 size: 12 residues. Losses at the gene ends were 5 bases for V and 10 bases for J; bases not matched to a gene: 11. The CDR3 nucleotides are TGTGCCTTGTGGGTGCCCCGAGTGAAGAAACTCTTT. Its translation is CALWVPRVKKLF.

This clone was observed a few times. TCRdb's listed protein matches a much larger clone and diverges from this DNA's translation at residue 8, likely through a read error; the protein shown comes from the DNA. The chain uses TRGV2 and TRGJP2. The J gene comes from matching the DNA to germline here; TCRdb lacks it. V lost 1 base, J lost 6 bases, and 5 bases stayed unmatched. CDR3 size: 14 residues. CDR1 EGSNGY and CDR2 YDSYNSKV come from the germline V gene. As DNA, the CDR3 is TGTGCCACCTGGGACGGAAGTGGTGATTGGATCAAGACGTTT. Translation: CATWDGSGDWIKTF.

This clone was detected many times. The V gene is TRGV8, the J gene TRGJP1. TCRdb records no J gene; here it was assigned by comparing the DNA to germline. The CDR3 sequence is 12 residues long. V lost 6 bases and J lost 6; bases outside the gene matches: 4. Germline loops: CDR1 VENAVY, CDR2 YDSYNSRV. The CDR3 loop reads CATWLPGWFKIF. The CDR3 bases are TGTGCCACCTGGTTACCTGGTTGGTTCAAGATATTT.

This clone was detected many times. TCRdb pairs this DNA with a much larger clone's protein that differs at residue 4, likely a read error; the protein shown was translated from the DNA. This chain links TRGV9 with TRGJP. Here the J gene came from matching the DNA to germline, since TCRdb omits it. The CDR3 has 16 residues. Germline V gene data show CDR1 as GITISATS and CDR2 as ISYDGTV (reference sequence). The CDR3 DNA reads TGTGCCTTGCGGGAGGTAGAAGAGTTGGGCAAAAAAATCAAGGTATTT. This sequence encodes CALREVEELGKKIKVF.

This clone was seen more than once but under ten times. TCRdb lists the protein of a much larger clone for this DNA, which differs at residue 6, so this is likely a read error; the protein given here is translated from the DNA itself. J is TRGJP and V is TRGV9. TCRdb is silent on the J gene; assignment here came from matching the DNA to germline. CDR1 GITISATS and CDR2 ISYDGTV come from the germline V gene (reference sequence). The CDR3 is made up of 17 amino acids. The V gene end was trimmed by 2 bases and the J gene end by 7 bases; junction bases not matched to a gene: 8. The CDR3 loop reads CALWEAGPELGKKIKVF. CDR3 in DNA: TGTGCCTTGTGGGAGGCGGGACCGGAGTTGGGCAAAAAAATCAAGGTATTT.

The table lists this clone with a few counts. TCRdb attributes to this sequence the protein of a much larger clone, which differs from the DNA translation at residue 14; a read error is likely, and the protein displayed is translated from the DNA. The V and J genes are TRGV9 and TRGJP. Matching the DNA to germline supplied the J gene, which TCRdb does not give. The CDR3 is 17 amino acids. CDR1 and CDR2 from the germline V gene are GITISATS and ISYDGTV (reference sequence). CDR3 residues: CALWEVRRELGKKTKVF. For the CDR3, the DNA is TGTGCCTTGTGGGAGGTGAGGAGGGAGTTGGGCAAAAAAACCAAGGTATTT.

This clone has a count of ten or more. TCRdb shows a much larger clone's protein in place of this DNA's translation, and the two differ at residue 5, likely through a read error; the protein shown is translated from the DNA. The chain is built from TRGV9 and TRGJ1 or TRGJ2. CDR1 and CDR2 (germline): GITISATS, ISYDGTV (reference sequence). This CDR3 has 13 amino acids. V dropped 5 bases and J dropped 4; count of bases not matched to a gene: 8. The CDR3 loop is CALWGVKYYKKLF. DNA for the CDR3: TGTGCCTTGTGGGGGGTCAAATATTATAAGAAACTCTTT.

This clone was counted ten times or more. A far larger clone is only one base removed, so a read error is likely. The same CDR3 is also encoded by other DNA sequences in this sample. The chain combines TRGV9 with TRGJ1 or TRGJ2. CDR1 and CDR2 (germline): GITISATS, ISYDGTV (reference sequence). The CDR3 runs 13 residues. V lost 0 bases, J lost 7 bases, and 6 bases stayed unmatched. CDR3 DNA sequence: TGTGCCTTGTGGGAGGTGCCGAAATATAAGAAACTCTTT. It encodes CALWEVPKYKKLF.

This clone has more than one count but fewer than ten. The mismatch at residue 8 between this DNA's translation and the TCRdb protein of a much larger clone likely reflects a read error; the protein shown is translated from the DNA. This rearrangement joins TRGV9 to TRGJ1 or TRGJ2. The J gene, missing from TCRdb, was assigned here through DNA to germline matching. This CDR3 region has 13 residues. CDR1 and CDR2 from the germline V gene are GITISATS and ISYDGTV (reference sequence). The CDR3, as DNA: TGTGCCTTGTGGGATCCGAATTGTTATAAGAAACTCTTT. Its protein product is CALWDPNCYKKLF.

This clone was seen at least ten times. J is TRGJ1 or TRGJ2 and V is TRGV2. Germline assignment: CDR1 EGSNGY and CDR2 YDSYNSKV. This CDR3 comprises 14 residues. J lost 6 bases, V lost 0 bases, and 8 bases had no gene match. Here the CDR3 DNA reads TGTGCCACCTGGGACGGGCGTCTTCTTTATAAGAAACTCTTT. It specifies CATWDGRLLYKKLF.

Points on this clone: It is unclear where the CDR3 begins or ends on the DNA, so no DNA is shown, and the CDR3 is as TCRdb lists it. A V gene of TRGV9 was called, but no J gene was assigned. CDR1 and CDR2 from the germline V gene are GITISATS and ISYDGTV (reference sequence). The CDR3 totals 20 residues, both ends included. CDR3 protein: CALWVTSKALRNSLAVEQHF.

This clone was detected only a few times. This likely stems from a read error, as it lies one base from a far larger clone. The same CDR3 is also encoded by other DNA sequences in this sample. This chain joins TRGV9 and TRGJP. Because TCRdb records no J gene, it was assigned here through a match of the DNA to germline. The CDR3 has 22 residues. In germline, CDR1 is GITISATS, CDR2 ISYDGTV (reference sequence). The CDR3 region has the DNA TGTGCATTGTGGGCTAACCGGGAGCATACCATGGGATCCGAGTTGGGCAAAAAAATCAAGGTATTT. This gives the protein CALWANREHTMGSELGKKIKVF.

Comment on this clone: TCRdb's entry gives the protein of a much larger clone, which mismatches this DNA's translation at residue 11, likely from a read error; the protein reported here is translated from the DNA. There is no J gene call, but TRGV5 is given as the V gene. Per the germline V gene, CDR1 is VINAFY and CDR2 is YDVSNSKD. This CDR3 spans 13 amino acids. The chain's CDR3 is CATWDCGYYKELF. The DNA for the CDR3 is TGTGCCACCTGGGACTGTGGGTATTATAAGGAACTCTTT.

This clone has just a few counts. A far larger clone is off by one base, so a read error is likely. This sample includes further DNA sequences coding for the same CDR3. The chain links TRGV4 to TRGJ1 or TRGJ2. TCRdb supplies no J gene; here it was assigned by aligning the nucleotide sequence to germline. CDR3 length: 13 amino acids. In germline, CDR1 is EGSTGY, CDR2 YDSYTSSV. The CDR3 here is CATWDNPIYKKLF. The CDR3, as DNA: TGTGCAACCTGGGATAACCCTATCTATAAGAAACTCTTT.